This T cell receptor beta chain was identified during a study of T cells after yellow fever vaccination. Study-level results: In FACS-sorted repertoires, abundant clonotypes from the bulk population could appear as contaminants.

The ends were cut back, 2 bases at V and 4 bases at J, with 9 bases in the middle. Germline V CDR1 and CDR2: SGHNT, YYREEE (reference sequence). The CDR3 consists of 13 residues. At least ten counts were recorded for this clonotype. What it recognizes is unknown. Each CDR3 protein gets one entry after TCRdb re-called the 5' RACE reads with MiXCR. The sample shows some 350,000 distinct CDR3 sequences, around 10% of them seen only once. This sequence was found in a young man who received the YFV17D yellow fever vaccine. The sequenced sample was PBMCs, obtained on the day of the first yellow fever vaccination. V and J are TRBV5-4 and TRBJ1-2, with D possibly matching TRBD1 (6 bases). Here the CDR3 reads CASSFTGSYGYTF. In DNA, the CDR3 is TGTGCCAGCAGCTTTACAGGGTCCTATGGCTACACCTTC. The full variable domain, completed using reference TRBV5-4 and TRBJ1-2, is ETGVTQSPTHLIKTRGQQVTLRCSSQSGHNTVSWYQQALGQGPQFIFQYYREEENGRGNFPPRFSGLQFPNYSSELNVNALELDDSALYLCASSFTGSYGYTFGSGTRLTVV.